This TCR beta chain derives from a study of TIL therapy for anti-PD-1-resistant metastatic lung cancer. This clone was observed a handful of times. The junction had 10 bases not matched to a gene; V was cut back by 4 bases and J by 6 bases. Germline V gene sequence: CDR1 SNHLY, CDR2 FYNNEI. The CDR3 is made up of 15 amino acids. Time point in this sample: pre-treatment sample, taken before nivolumab and TIL therapy. Sequencing used immunoSEQ v3. Clones were read by immunoSEQ multiplex PCR, and TCRdb kept only the in-frame ones, dropping some. The sample yields tens of thousands of clones, roughly two thirds seen once.

The source of this sequence is a person aged 25-85 years with non-small cell lung cancer. The sequenced sample was blood, obtained at baseline. This chain connects TRBV2 to TRBJ1-1, with TRBD1 matching 8 bases. CDR3 sequence reads: CASSGQGARHAEAFF. The CDR3 bases are TGTGCCAGCAGTGGTCAGGGGGCCAGGCACGCTGAAGCTTTCTTT.